In this sample, the clone carrying this T cell receptor (beta chain) turned up a few times. Its cognate antigen is unknown. At one end, the junction sequence differs from germline, possibly due to a read error. The entry originates in a study of T cells in Graves' hyperthyroidism and ophthalmopathy. Study-level points and caveats: Ophthalmopathy was distinguished from stable hyperthyroidism by 13 V-J signatures. In validation, the model predicted ophthalmopathy. These predictions came a median about 6.5 months before onset.

Amplification of TCR beta CDR3 regions was performed using RNA transcripts as template. In the first-round RT-PCR of the TCR CDR3, the HTBI primer set was used. Each CDR3 protein gets one entry after TCRdb re-called the multiplex PCR reads with MiXCR. The sample has about 350,000 distinct CDR3 sequences; about 17% are singletons. Patients showing uncontrolled infection, other autoimmune disease, pregnancy or lactation were ineligible. Isolation of PBMCs was performed on 10 ml fresh peripheral blood. Germline-derived CDR1 and CDR2 are MNHEY and SVGAGI. CDR3 length: 14 amino acids. The chain carries TRBV6-5 and TRBJ2-7; a weak D match, TRBD2 (5 bases). Sequenced material: blood. This sequence originates from a woman aged 30 to 39 with Graves' hyperthyroidism that later progressed to Graves' ophthalmopathy. The CDR3 sequence is CASSYAVGNYERYF. The CDR3 region has the DNA TGTGCCAGCAGTTATGCGGTCGGGAACTACGAGCGGTACTTC.